The 18 T cell receptor beta chains presented below share a single source sample, sequenced in a study of sequential checkpoint blockade in melanoma. Generated by immunoSEQ multiplex PCR, the TCRdb table keeps only in-frame clones and is missing some. The sample lists around 2,600 clones; 27% were seen once. Sample treatment: randomized to nivolumab then ipilimumab (arm A) or the reverse (arm B). The sample here was tumor tissue (inferred from file names), taken from a patient given nivolumab and ipilimumab in sequence. The source of these receptors is a human donor with melanoma.

The chain recombines TRBV12-2 with TRBJ2-5. TRBV12-2 is a documented pseudogene. The length of the CDR3 is 18 residues. CDR3 nucleotide sequence: TGTGCAAGTCGCCCCGATCCCCTGGAAGGCGACCACCAAGAGACCCAGTACTTC. Its translation: CASRPDPLEGDHQETQYF.

The chain combines TRBV28 with TRBJ2-5; TRBD1 might be the D (5 bases). V lost 4 bases and J lost 5, with 14 bases in between. Per germline, CDR1 MDHEN and CDR2 SYDVKM. The CDR3 extends over 14 amino acids. In DNA form, the CDR3 reads TGTGCCAGCAGTTCCTCGGTGCCAGGGGAGACCCAGTACTTC. Protein: CASSSSVPGETQYF.

CDR3 sequence (DNA): TGCGCCAGCAGCTTGGCGTACAGGGGGCGGCACGAGCAGTACTTC. It codes for CASSLAYRGRHEQYF. V usage is TRBV5-1 and J usage is TRBJ2-7; 9 positions agree with TRBD1. With V trimmed by 0 bases and J by 5 bases, 6 bases remained unmatched. Germline loops: CDR1 SGHRS, CDR2 YFSETQ. This CDR3 comprises 15 residues.

This clone has just a few counts. This chain connects TRBV28 to TRBJ1-1; D gene unclear. The CDR3 has 13 residues. Germline-derived CDR1 and CDR2 are MDHEN and SYDVKM. V was pared by 3 bases and J by 4 bases, with 9 bases between. The CDR3 reads CASSFRRLTEAFF. The CDR3 coding sequence is TGTGCCAGCAGTTTTCGACGGCTCACTGAAGCTTTCTTT.

Sample share makes this clone medium-sized (0.01 to 0.1%). The gene calls are TRBV6-8 and TRBJ2-2; perhaps TRBD2 as D (6 bases). The germline gives CDR1 MNHGY, CDR2 SAAAGT. The CDR3 sequence is 15 residues long. Trimming shortened V by 6 bases and J by 8 bases, and 19 bases separated the two germline ends. The CDR3 loop is CASRRTVGRWGELFF. The CDR3 DNA reads as TGTGCCAGCAGACGGACTGTTGGGAGGTGGGGGGAGCTGTTTTTT.

The chain uses TRBV15 and TRBJ2-7, with 8 bases fitting TRBD2. CDR3 length: 16 residues. CDR1 and CDR2 from the germline V gene are LNHNV and YYDKDF (reference sequence). Unmatched junction bases numbered 8, after V lost 0 bases and J lost 4 bases. The CDR3 reads CATSRETSDRTYEQYF. The CDR3 bases are TGTGCCACCAGCAGAGAGACTAGCGACAGAACTTACGAGCAGTACTTC.

This chain links TRBV11-3 with TRBJ2-1, with D possibly matching TRBD2 (5 bases). Trimming shortened V by 1 base and J by 6 bases, and 10 bases separated the two germline ends. Germline V lookup: CDR1 SGHNT, CDR2 YENEEA. The CDR3 consists of 14 residues. The CDR3 DNA follows: TGTGCCAGCAGCTTAGGAGGGAGCGTCAATGAGCAGTTCTTC. This translates into CASSLGGSVNEQFF.

The rearrangement joins TRBV10-1 to TRBJ1-1, with unresolved D. Between the trimmed V and J ends, which lost 10 bases and 5 bases, there was a span of 11 bases. Germline V CDR1 and CDR2: WNHNN, SYGVQD (reference sequence). The CDR3 length is 11 residues. This CDR3 is CAIQVWTEAFF. As DNA, the CDR3 is TGCGCCATTCAGGTTTGGACTGAAGCTTTCTTT.

The V and J genes are TRBV18 and TRBJ2-6; possibly TRBD1 for D (5 bases). The CDR3 totals 15 residues. Germline V gene sequence: CDR1 KGHSH, CDR2 LQKENI. Trimming took off 3 bases at V and 0 bases at J, with 6 bases between the two ends. CDR3 sequence reads: CASSPRGSGANVLTF. CDR3 in DNA: TGTGCCAGCTCACCTAGGGGCTCTGGGGCCAACGTCCTGACTTTC.

The gene calls are TRBV5-1 and TRBJ2-7, with D possibly TRBD2 on 6 matching bases. CDR1 SGHRS and CDR2 YFSETQ come from the germline V gene. This CDR3 is built from 14 residues. Trimming cost V 0 bases and J 3 bases, with 10 bases left between them. CDR3 DNA sequence: TGCGCCAGCAGCTTGGGGGGGGAGGTCTACGAGCAGTACTTC. It is translated as CASSLGGEVYEQYF.

This clone was found a few times. The V gene is TRBV6-7, the J gene TRBJ2-2, with unresolved D. TRBV6-7 is filed as an ORF, its function uncertain. Deletions cut 4 bases from V and 3 bases from J, with 3 bases between. The CDR3 has 12 amino acids. The CDR3 here is CASSSHTGELFF. In DNA form, the CDR3 reads TGTGCCAGCAGTTCGCACACCGGGGAGCTGTTTTTT.

The rearrangement links TRBV7-1 to TRBJ2-3; D not certain. TRBV7-1 is an ORF; its function is uncertain. V was shortened by 4 bases and J by 3 bases, with 8 bases between the two germline ends. CDR3 length: 13 amino acids. The CDR3 sequence is CASSLPLTDTQYF. The CDR3 DNA is TGTGCCAGCAGCTTACCGCTTACAGATACGCAGTATTTT.

The chain is built from TRBV10-3 and TRBJ2-2; 11 nucleotides align to TRBD2. This CDR3 has 17 residues. With 10 bases clipped from V and 2 bases from J, the junction kept 12 bases outside the gene matches. The germline V gene has CDR1 ENHRY and CDR2 SYGVKD. The CDR3 bases are TGTGCCAGTAGGCTTAATAGCGGGAGGGGTAACACCGGGGAGCTGTTTTTT. Amino acid sequence: CASRLNSGRGNTGELFF.

The V call is TRBV6-8, the J call TRBJ2-4; D unclear. In germline, CDR1 is MNHGY, CDR2 SAAAGT. Trimming stripped 6 bases from V and 0 bases from J, with 15 bases between. This CDR3 has 16 residues. The CDR3 here is CASSQMGTLAKNIQYF. Written as DNA, the CDR3 is TGTGCCAGCAGCCAAATGGGTACATTAGCCAAAAACATTCAGTACTTC.

This clone was found a few times. This chain connects TRBV9 to TRBJ2-2; 7 bases map to TRBD1. Germline V gene data show CDR1 as SGDLS and CDR2 as YYNGEE. CDR3 size: 15 residues. Trimming removed 0 bases from V and 4 bases from J; junction bases left unmatched: 3. CDR3 region: CASSVVGQSTGELFF. CDR3 sequence (DNA): TGTGCCAGCAGCGTAGTGGGACAGAGCACCGGGGAGCTGTTTTTT.

In its sample, this clone is medium-sized (0.01 to 0.1%). V and J are TRBV4-1 and TRBJ2-5, with D perhaps being TRBD1 or TRBD2 (6 bases each). This CDR3 spans 13 amino acids. Between the trimmed V and J ends, which lost 8 bases and 4 bases, there was a span of 14 bases. The germline gives CDR1 MGHRA, CDR2 YSYEKL. The CDR3 sequence: CASAGGLGETQYF. The DNA of the CDR3 is TGCGCCAGCGCCGGGGGCTTGGGAGAGACCCAGTACTTC.

The CDR3 DNA is TGTGCCACAGGACAGGGTTCTTCACCCCTCCACTTT. Amino acid sequence: CATGQGSSPLHF. The chain employs TRBV6-8 and TRBJ1-6; 8 bases agree with TRBD1. Germline V gene lookup returns CDR1 MNHGY and CDR2 SAAAGT. Trimming removed 10 bases from V and 9 bases from J; junction bases left unmatched: 5. The CDR3 is 12 amino acids.

This clone was counted only a few times. The chain links TRBV6-8 to TRBJ2-1, with TRBD2 matching 8 bases. With V trimmed by 6 bases and J by 0 bases, 16 bases remained unmatched. This CDR3 region has 19 residues. Per the germline V gene, CDR1 is MNHGY and CDR2 is SAAAGT. In DNA form, the CDR3 reads TGTGCCAGCAGCCAGGGACTAGGGTGGAGGGGTAGCTCCTACAATGAGCAGTTCTTC. Translated, it gives CASSQGLGWRGSSYNEQFF.